The rows below give T cell receptor beta chains drawn from one sample of a study of CD8+CD57+ T cells in acquired aplastic anemia. TCRdb re-derived calls from the reads in MiXCR, one entry per CDR3 protein. Here the sample spans hundreds of thousands of distinct CDR3 sequences, approximately 57% being singletons. The sequenced sample consisted of sorted CD4+, CD8+, or CD8+CD57+ T cells (not recorded which) from PBMCs. The origin of the receptors is a human donor with aplastic anemia. Both conserved end residues are part of each CDR3. Each record gives: J gene, clone size, V gene, CDR3 protein. Some rows have no size entry. The others give once, few or many, or a class for an expanded clone.

TRBJ1-1	many	TRBV19	CASSFREKSTEAFF
TRBJ1-3	-	TRBV2	CASCEGRGIWNTIYF
TRBJ1-2	few	TRBV20-1	CSARASLQYGYTF
TRBJ2-1	-	TRBV7-9	CASSLRDRGDNEQFF
TRBJ2-3	many	TRBV7-2	CASSFSRVSGPDTQYF
TRBJ2-2	many	TRBV2	CASSEVGTGELFF
TRBJ1-2	-	TRBV25-1	CASSKGQSDSNYGYTF
TRBJ1-1	-	TRBV29-1	CSVEGRAAGTEAFF
TRBJ1-4	-	TRBV7-9	CASSSRLAGATTNEKLFF
TRBJ1-4	-	TRBV20-1	CSARVPGTGGEKLFF
TRBJ2-7	few	TRBV10-3	CAISLGLAGYEQYF
TRBJ2-7	-	TRBV2	CASREGEGQYF
TRBJ2-5	-	TRBV12-3/TRBV12-4	CASRSRQGKETQYF
TRBJ2-3	once	TRBV24-1	CATSVTSGRATDTQYF
TRBJ2-5	-	TRBV5-4	CASSPVGGETQYF
TRBJ2-5	-	TRBV7-8	CASSMGLAGRALETQYF
TRBJ2-5	many	TRBV7-2	CASSLGGVGETQYF
TRBJ1-2	many	TRBV2	CASSAQGIWGYTF
TRBJ2-1	once	TRBV19	CASSLNLAGGRSEQFF
TRBJ2-5	-	TRBV7-3	CASSLEYSAQETQYF
TRBJ2-5	-	TRBV29-1	CSVEGETQYF
TRBJ1-2	-	TRBV7-2	CASSPSTGPGYGYTF
TRBJ1-2	-	TRBV11-3	CASSLEGGSLSF
TRBJ1-5	-	TRBV19	CASGRDRVQPQHF
TRBJ2-1	many	TRBV5-1	CASSFGQIRGSDEQFF
TRBJ1-6	-	TRBV20-1	CSASRRGNSPLHF
TRBJ1-1	many	TRBV6-6	CTSRRDTGVTEAFF
TRBJ2-3	few	TRBV25-1	CASSTSGGASLGTQYF
TRBJ2-1	-	TRBV7-8	CASSFRTGNNEQFF
TRBJ1-2	-	TRBV5-1	CASSFDRYGYTF
TRBJ1-2	few	TRBV6-6	CASSYQGAGYTF
TRBJ2-7	-	TRBV10-3	CAISESMGQGSYEQYF
TRBJ2-7	-	TRBV25-1	CASSEYYNSYEQYF
TRBJ2-6	-	TRBV7-3	CASSLYDVLTF
TRBJ2-4	-	TRBV2	CASTRTGKNIQYF
TRBJ2-3	-	TRBV4-1	CASSQGGLAGSTDTQYF